This TCR beta chain was observed in a study of T cell responses to AZD1222 COVID-19 vaccine. General study results and limits: At baseline, just five or six AZD1222 recipients tested seropositive.

Germline CDR1 reads LNHNV; CDR2 reads YYDKDF (reference sequence). The V gene end was trimmed by 1 base and the J gene end by 8 bases; junction bases not matched to a gene: 2. There are 14 residues in the CDR3. Assay used: immunoSEQ multiplex PCR; TCRdb lists only in-frame clones, some missing. The data show about 190,000 clones, with 94% seen just once and 9.2% held by the top ten. Comment on this clone: Its antigen is as yet unknown.

The source material was peripheral blood, sampled on day 0 of AZD1222 vaccination. The chain is built from TRBV15 and TRBJ1-1; 12 nucleotides align to TRBD1. This TCR derives from an adult in good health. The CDR3 sequence is CATSRGGTGGEAFF. For the CDR3, the DNA is TGTGCCACCAGCAGAGGCGGGACAGGGGGCGAAGCTTTCTTT.